This T cell receptor (beta chain) was identified in a study of technical replicates of blood from four donors. Clones were sequenced by immunoSEQ multiplex PCR, and TCRdb holds only the in-frame ones, with some missing. The sample carries around 98,000 clones, almost 96% recorded once. Germline-derived CDR1 and CDR2 are MNHNS and SASEGT. V dropped 8 bases and J dropped 1 base, with 6 bases sitting between them. This CDR3 is built from 12 residues. The chain has TRBV6-1 and TRBJ1-3, with D possibly being TRBD1 (6 bases). The sequenced sample consisted of T cells isolated from PBMCs. This TCR was recovered from a human donor in good health. CDR3 residues: CASGTSGNTIYF. CDR3 bases: TGTGCCAGCGGGACATCTGGAAACACCATATATTTT.